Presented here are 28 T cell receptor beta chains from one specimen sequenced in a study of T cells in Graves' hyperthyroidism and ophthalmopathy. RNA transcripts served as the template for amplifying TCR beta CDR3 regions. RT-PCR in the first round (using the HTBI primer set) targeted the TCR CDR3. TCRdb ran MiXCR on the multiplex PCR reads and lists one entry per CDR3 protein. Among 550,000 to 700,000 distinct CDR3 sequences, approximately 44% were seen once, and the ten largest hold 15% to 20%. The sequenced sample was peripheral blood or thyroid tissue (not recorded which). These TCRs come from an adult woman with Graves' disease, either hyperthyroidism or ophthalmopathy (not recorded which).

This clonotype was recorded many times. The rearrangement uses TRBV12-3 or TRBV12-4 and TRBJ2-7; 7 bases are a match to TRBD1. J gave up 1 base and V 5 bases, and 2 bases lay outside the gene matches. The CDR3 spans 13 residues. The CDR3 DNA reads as TGTGCCAGCAGTAAGGACAGGTCCTACGAGCAGTACTTC. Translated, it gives CASSKDRSYEQYF.

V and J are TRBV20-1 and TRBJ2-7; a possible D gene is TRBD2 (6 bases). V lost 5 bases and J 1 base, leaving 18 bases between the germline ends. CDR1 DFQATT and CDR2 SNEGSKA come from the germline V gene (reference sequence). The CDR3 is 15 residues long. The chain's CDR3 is CSALHGEVASYEQYF. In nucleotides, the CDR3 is TGCAGTGCTTTACACGGGGAGGTAGCATCCTACGAGCAGTACTTC.

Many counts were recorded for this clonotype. As DNA, the CDR3 is TGTGCCAGCAGTAAAACGTGGCAGGGGATCACCGGGGAGCTGTTTTTT. It yields the protein CASSKTWQGITGELFF. The chain carries TRBV6-1 and TRBJ2-2, with a possible D match to TRBD1 (6 bases). Trimming removed 5 bases at V and 4 bases at J, with 17 bases between. CDR1 and CDR2 from the germline V gene are MNHNS and SASEGT. The CDR3 is 16 residues long.

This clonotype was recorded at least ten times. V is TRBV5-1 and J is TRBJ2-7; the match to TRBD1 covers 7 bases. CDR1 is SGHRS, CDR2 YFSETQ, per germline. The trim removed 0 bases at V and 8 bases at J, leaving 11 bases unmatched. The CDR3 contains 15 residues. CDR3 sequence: CASSLAGTAPTQQYF. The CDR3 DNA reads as TGCGCCAGCAGCTTGGCCGGGACAGCTCCTACGCAGCAGTACTTC.

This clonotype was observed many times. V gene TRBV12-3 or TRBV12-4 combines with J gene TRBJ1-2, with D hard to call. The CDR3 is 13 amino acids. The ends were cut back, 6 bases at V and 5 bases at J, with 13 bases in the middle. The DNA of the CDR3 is TGTGCCAGCAGCCGTTCTGGACTTTATGGCTACACCTTC. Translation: CASSRSGLYGYTF.

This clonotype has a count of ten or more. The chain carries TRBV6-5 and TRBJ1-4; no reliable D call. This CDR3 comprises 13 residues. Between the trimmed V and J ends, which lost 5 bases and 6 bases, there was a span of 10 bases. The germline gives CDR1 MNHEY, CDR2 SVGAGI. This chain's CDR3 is CASSRDLDEKLFF. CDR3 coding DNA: TGTGCCAGCAGTCGTGACCTGGATGAAAAACTGTTTTTT.

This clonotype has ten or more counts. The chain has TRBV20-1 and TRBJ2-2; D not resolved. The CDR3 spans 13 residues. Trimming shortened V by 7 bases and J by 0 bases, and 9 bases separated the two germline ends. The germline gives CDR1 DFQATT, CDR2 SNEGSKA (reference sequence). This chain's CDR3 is CSGRSANTGELFF. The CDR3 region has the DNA TGCAGTGGTCGATCCGCGAACACCGGGGAGCTGTTTTTT.

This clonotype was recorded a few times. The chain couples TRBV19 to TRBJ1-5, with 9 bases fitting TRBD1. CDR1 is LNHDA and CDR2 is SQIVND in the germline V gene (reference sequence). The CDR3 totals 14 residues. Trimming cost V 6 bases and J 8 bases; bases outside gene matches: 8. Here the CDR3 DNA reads TGTGCCAGTAGGGGGACAGGGCCCTCAAAGCCCCAGCATTTT. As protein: CASRGTGPSKPQHF.

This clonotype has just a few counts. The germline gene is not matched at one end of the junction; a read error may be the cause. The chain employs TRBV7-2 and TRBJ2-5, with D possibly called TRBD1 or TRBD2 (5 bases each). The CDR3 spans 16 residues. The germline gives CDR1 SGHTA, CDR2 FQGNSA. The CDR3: CASSRPGGGAQETQHF. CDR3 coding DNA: TGTGCCAGCAGCCGACCCGGTGGGGGAGCGCAAGAGACCCAGCACTTC.

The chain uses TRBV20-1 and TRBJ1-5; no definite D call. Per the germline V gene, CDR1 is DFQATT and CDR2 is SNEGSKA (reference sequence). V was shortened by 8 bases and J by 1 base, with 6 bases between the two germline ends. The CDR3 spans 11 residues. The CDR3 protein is CSFRSNQPQHF. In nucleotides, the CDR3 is TGCAGTTTCAGGAGCAATCAGCCCCAGCATTTT.

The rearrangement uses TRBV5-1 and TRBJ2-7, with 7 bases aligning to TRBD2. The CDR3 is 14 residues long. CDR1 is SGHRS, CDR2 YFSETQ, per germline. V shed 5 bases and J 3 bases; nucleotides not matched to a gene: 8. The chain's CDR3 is CASSGVSSGYEQYF. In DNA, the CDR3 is TGCGCCAGCAGTGGGGTGTCTAGCGGCTACGAGCAGTACTTC.

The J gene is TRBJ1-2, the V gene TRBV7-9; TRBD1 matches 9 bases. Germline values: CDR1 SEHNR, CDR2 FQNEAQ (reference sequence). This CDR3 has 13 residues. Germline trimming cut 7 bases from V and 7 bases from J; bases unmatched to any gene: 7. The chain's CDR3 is CASTKGQGAGYTF. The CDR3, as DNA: TGTGCCAGCACCAAGGGACAGGGCGCTGGCTACACCTTC. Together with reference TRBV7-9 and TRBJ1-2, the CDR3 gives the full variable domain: DTGVSQNPRHKITKRGQNVTFRCDPISEHNRLYWYRQTLGQGPEFLTYFQNEAQLEKSRLLSDRFSAERPKGSFSTLEIQRTEQGDSAMYLCASTKGQGAGYTFGSGTRLTVV.

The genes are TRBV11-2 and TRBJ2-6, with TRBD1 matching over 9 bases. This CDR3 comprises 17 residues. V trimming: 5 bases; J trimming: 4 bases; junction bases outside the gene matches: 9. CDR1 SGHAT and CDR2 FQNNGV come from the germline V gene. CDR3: CASSHTNRGLGANVLTF. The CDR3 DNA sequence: TGTGCCAGCAGCCACACCAACAGGGGGCTGGGGGCCAACGTCCTGACTTTC.

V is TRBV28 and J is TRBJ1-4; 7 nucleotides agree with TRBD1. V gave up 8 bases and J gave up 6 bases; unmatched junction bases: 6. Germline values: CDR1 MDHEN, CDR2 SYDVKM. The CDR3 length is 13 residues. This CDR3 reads CASGSGTDEKLFF. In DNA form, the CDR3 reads TGTGCCAGCGGTTCCGGGACAGATGAAAAACTGTTTTTT. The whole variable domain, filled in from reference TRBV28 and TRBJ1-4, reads DVKVTQSSRYLVKRTGEKVFLECVQDMDHENMFWYRQDPGLGLRLIYFSYDVKMKEKGDIPEGYSVSREKKERFSLILESASTNQTSMYLCASGSGTDEKLFFGSGTQLSVL.

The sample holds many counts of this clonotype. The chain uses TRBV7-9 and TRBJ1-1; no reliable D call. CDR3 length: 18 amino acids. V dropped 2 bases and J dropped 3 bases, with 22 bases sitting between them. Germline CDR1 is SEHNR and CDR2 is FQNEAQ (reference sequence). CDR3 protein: CASSLSMRSVTTYTEAFF. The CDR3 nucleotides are TGTGCCAGCAGCTTAAGTATGCGATCGGTCACTACTTACACTGAAGCTTTCTTT.

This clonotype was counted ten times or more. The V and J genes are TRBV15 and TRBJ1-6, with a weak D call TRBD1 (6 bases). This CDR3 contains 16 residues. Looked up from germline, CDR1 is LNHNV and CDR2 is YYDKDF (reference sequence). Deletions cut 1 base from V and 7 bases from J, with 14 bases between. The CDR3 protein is CATSRGGRSPNSPLHF. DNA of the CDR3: TGTGCCACCAGCAGAGGGGGGCGATCTCCAAATTCACCCCTCCACTTT.

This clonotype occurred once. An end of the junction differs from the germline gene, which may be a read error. DNA of the CDR3: TGTGCCAGCAGCCAAGATTCCGACGGGCCCCGGCATTTT. Its protein product is CASSQDSDGPRHF. The rearrangement joins TRBV5-5 to TRBJ1-5; D not resolved. The CDR3 is made up of 13 amino acids. Looked up from germline, CDR1 is SGHKS and CDR2 is YYEKEE (reference sequence).

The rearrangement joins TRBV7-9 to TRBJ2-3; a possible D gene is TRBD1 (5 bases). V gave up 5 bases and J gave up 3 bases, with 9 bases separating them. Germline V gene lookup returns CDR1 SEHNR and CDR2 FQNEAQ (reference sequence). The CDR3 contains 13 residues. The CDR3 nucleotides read TGTGCCAGCAGCCAGGGTGTAACAGATACGCAGTATTTT. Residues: CASSQGVTDTQYF.

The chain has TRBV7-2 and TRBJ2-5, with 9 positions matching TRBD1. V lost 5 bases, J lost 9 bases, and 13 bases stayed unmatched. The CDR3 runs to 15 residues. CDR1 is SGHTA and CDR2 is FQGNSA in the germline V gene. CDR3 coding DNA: TGTGCCAGCAGCCTGGACAGGGGTAGCAATCAGCCCCAGTACTTC. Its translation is CASSLDRGSNQPQYF.

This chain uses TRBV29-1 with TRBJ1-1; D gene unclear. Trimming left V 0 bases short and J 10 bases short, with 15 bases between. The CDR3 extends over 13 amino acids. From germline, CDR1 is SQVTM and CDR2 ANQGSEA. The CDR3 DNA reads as TGCAGCGTTGAAGATCCCTTTGGGATGAGAGCTTTCTTT. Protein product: CSVEDPFGMRAFF.

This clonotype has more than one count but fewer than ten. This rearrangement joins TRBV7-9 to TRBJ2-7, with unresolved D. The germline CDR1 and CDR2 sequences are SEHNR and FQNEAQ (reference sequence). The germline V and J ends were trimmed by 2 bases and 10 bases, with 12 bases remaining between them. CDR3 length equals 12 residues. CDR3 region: CASSLPLRPQYF. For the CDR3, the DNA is TGTGCCAGCAGCTTACCGTTACGGCCCCAGTACTTC.

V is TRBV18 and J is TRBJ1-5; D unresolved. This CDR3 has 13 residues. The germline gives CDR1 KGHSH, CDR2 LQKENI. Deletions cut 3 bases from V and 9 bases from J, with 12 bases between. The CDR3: CASSPDLYRPQHF. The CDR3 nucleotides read TGTGCCAGCTCACCCGATCTTTACAGGCCCCAGCATTTT.

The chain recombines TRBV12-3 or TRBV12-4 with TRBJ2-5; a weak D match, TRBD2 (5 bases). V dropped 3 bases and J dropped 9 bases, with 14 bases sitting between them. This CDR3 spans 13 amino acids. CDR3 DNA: TGTGCCAGCAGTTTCTCGGCGGGTCAGCCCCAGTACTTC. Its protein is CASSFSAGQPQYF.

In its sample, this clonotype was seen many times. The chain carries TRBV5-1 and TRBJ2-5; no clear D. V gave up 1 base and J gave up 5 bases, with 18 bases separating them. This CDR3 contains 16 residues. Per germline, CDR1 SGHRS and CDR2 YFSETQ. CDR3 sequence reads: CASSLTAASSSETQYF. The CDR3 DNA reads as TGCGCCAGCAGCTTGACGGCGGCCTCCTCATCGGAGACCCAGTACTTC.

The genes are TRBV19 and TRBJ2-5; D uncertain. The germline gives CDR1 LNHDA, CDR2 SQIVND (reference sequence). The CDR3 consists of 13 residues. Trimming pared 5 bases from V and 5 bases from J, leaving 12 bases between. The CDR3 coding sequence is TGTGCCAGTAGTGCCCTACCGGAGGAGACCCAGTACTTC. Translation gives CASSALPEETQYF.

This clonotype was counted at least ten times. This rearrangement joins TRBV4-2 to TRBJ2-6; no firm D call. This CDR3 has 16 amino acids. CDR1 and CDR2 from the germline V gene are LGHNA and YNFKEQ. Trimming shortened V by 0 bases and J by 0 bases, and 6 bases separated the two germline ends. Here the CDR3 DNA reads TGTGCCAGCAGCCAAGAAGGGCCCTCTGGGGCCAACGTCCTGACTTTC. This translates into CASSQEGPSGANVLTF.

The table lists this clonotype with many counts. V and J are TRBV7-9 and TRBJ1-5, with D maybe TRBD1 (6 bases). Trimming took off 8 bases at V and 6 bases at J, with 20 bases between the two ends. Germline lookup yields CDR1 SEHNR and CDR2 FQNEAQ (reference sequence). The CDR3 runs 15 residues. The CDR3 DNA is TGTGCCAGCTCCCATGAGGGGGTGGAGGCTCAGCCCCAGCATTTT. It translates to CASSHEGVEAQPQHF.

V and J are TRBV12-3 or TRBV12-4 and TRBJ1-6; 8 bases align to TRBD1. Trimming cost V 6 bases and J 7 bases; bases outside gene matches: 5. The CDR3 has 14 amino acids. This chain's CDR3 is CASSIRDRNSPLHF. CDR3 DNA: TGTGCCAGCAGCATTAGGGACAGGAATTCACCCCTCCACTTT.